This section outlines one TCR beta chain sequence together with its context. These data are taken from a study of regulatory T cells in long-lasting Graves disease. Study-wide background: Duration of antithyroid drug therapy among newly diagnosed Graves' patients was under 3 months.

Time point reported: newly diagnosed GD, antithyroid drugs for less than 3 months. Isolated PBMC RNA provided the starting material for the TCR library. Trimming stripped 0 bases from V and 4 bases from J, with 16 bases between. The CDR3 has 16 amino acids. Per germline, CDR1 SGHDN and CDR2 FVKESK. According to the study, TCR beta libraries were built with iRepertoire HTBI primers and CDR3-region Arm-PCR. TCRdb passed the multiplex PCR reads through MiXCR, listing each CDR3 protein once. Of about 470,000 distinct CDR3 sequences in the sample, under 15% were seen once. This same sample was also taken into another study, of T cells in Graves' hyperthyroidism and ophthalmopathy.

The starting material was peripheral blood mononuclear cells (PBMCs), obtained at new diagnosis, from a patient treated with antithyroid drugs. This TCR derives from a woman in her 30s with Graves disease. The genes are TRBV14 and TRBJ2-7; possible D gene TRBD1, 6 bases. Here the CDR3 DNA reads TGTGCCAGCAGCCAAGACCCAGGGGCCGAGCCTTACGAGCAGTACTTC. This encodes CASSQDPGAEPYEQYF.